A selection of T cell receptor beta chains follows, all from one sample in a study of shared clonotypes between healthy human individuals. Produced via immunoSEQ multiplex PCR; TCRdb's table is partial and in-frame only. The top ten clones hold around 0.35% of a sample with over 2 million clones, 85% to 95% of them seen once. The sample comprised naive CD4+ T cells from PBMCs. Every receptor here comes from a man aged 18 to 30 in good health. Some clones in this sample may be carry-over from other donors' samples. Each CDR3 is given with its conserved first and last residue. The D gene is left open where the match is weak. The size entry is marked missing in some rows and otherwise reads once, few, many or a size class.

CDR3aa: CASRQVGTTEAFF; CDR3nt: TGTGCCAGCAGACAGGTCGGAACTACGGAAGCTTTCTTT; v_gene: TRBV6-1; abundance: .; j_gene: TRBJ1-1; d_gene: .
CDR3aa: CSVDVVGREQFF; CDR3nt: TGCAGCGTTGACGTAGTGGGACGTGAGCAGTTCTTC; v_gene: TRBV29-1; abundance: .; j_gene: TRBJ2-1; d_gene: .
CDR3aa: CASSPLYGVVGEKLFF; CDR3nt: TGCGCCAGCAGCCCCCTCTACGGCGTGGTCGGTGAAAAACTGTTTTTT; v_gene: TRBV5-1; abundance: .; j_gene: TRBJ1-4; d_gene: .
CDR3aa: CASSYRPTGVTGTQYF; CDR3nt: TGTGCCAGCAGCTACCGGCCGACAGGCGTCACCGGGACCCAGTACTTC; v_gene: TRBV7-6; abundance: few; j_gene: TRBJ2-5; d_gene: .
CDR3aa: CASSPRTGQDSGANVLTF; CDR3nt: TGTGCCAGCAGCCCACGGACAGGGCAAGACTCTGGGGCCAACGTCCTGACTTTC; v_gene: TRBV7-8; abundance: once; j_gene: TRBJ2-6; d_gene: TRBD1
CDR3aa: CSVTGGQETQYF; CDR3nt: TGCAGCGTTACAGGGGGCCAGGAGACCCAGTACTTC; v_gene: TRBV29-1; abundance: .; j_gene: TRBJ2-5; d_gene: TRBD1
CDR3aa: CASSQDRSGQSSYTEAFF; CDR3nt: TGCGCCAGCAGCCAAGATCGTTCGGGACAGAGCTCCTACACTGAAGCTTTCTTT; v_gene: TRBV4-1; abundance: .; j_gene: TRBJ1-1; d_gene: TRBD1
CDR3aa: CASSLTTGSSYEQYF; CDR3nt: TGTGCCAGCAGCTTGACTACAGGTAGCTCCTACGAGCAGTACTTC; v_gene: TRBV5-5; abundance: .; j_gene: TRBJ2-7; d_gene: .
CDR3aa: CASRRGPNTGELFF; CDR3nt: TGTGCCAGCAGGAGGGGGCCAAACACCGGGGAGCTGTTTTTT; v_gene: TRBV6-5; abundance: .; j_gene: TRBJ2-2; d_gene: TRBD1
CDR3aa: CASSMGLAYGAGELFF; CDR3nt: TGTGCCAGTAGTATGGGACTAGCTTACGGGGCCGGGGAGCTGTTTTTT; v_gene: TRBV19; abundance: .; j_gene: TRBJ2-2; d_gene: TRBD2